This TCR beta chain was sequenced during a study of blood T cell repertoires in COVID-19. Study overall: PBMCs, B-cell-depleted T cells, or T cells were the source of the cDNA or gDNA that made up the material.

Germline assignment: CDR1 SNHLY and CDR2 FYNNEI. After removal of 2 bases from V and 1 base from J, the junction contained 4 bases not matched to a gene. There are 15 residues in the CDR3. In the study's own analysis: From reference gene primer amplification, estimates of nucleated cell counts were derived. Only in-frame clones appear in the TCRdb table, and some are missing; sequencing was by immunoSEQ multiplex PCR. V and J calls and clone size follow that table, whereas D and trimming were derived from the DNA. This table holds under 130,000 clones, roughly 87% found once. Sequencing was done on a sample of peripheral blood. The sequence was obtained from a human donor in a cohort sampled during active COVID-19. The chain combines TRBV2 with TRBJ2-5; the match to TRBD1 covers 7 bases. CDR3 sequence: CASSEWTGSQETQYF. CDR3 DNA sequence: TGTGCCAGCAGTGAATGGACAGGCTCCCAAGAGACCCAGTACTTC.